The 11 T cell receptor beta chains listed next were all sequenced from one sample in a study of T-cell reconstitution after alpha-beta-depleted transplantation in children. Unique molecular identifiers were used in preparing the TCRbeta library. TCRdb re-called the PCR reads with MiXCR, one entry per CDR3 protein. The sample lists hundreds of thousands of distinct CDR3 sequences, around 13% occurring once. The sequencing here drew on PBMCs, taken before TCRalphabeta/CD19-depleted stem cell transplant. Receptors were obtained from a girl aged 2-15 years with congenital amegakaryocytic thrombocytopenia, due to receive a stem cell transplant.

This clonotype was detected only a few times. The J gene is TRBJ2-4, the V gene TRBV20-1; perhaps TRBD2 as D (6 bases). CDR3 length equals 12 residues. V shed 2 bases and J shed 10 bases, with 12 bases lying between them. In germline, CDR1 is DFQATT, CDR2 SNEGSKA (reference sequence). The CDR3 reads CSARLGGGIQYF. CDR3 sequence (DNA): TGCAGTGCTAGACTGGGAGGTGGGATTCAGTACTTC.

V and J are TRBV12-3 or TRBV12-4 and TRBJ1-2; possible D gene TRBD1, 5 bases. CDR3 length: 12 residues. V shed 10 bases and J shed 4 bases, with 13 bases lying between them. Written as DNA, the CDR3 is TGTGCCACCTGGGTAGGGGTCTATGGCTACACCTTC. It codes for CATWVGVYGYTF.

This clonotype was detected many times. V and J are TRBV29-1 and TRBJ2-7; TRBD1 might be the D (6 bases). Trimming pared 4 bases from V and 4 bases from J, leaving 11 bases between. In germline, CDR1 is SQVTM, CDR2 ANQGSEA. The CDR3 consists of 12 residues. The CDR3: CSVALDSYEQYF. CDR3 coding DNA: TGCAGCGTTGCCCTGGACAGTTACGAGCAGTACTTC.

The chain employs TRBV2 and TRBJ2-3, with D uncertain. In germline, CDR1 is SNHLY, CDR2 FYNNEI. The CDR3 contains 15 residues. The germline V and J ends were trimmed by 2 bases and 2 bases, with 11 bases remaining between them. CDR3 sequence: CASSESLYFTDTQYF. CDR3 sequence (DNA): TGTGCCAGCAGTGAAAGCCTCTACTTCACAGATACGCAGTATTTT.

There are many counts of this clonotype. CDR3 in DNA: TGCAGTGCTAGTAGCGGGAGGGTAGATACGCAGTATTTT. It specifies CSASSGRVDTQYF. The chain combines TRBV20-1 with TRBJ2-3, with 11 positions matching TRBD2. With V trimmed by 3 bases and J by 5 bases, 1 base remained unmatched. The germline gives CDR1 DFQATT, CDR2 SNEGSKA (reference sequence). This CDR3 has 13 residues.

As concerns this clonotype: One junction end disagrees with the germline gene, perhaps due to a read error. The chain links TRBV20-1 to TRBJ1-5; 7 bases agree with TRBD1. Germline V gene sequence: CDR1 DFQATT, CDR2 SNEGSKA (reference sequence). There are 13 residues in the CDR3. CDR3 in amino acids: CSASHLGGQPHHF. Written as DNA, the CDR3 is TGCAGTGCTAGCCATCTCGGGGGACAGCCCCATCATTTT.

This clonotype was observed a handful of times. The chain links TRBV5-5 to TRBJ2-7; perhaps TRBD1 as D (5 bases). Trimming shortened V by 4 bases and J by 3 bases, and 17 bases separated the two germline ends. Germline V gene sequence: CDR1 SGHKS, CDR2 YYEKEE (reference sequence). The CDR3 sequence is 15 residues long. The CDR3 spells CASSPREDSSYEQYF. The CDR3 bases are TGTGCCAGCAGCCCTAGAGAAGACAGTAGCTACGAGCAGTACTTC.

The CDR3 DNA follows: TGTGCCACCAACACGAAACGCCGTGGGGCCAACGTCCTGACTTTC. It codes for CATNTKRRGANVLTF. The chain employs TRBV19 and TRBJ2-6; D is unresolved. The CDR3 has 15 amino acids. Germline values: CDR1 LNHDA, CDR2 SQIVND (reference sequence). Trimming cost V 10 bases and J 3 bases, with 16 bases left between them.

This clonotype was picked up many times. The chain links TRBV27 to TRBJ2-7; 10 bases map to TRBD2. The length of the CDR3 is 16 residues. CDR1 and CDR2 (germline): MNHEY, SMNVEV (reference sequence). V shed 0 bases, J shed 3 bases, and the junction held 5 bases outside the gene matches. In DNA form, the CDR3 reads TGTGCCAGCAGTTTATCCGCTAGCGGGAGCTTCTACGAGCAGTACTTC. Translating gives CASSLSASGSFYEQYF.

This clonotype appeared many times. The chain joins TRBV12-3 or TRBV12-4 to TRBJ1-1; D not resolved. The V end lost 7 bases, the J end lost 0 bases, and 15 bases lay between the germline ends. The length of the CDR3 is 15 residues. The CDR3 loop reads CASTHSRALNTEAFF. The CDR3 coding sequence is TGTGCCAGCACTCATTCCCGGGCCTTGAACACTGAAGCTTTCTTT.

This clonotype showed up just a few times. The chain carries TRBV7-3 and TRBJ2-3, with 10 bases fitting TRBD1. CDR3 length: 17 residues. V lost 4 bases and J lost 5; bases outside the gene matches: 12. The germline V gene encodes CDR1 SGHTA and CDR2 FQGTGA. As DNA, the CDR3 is TGTGCCAGCAGCTCCATAGCAGGGACAGGGGTTGGAGATACGCAGTATTTT. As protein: CASSSIAGTGVGDTQYF.